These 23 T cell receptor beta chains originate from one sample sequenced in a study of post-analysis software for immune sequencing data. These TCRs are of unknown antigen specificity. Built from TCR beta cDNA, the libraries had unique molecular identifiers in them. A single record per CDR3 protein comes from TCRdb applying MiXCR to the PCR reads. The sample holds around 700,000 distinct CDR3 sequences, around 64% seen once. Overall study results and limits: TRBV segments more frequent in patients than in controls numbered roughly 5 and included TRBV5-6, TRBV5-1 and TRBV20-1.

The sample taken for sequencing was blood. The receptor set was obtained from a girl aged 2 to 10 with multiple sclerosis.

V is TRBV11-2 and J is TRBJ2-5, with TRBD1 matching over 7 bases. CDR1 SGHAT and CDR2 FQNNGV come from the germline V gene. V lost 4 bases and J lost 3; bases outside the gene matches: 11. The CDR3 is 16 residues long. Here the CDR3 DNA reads TGTGCCAGCAGCTCCGCTTTTACAGGGGCTGAAGAGACCCAGTACTTC. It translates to CASSSAFTGAEETQYF. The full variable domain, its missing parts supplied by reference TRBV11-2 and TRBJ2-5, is EAGVAQSPRYKIIEKRQSVAFWCNPISGHATLYWYQQILGQGPKLLIQFQNNGVVDDSQLPKDRFSAERLKGVDSTLKIQPAKLEDSAVYLCASSSAFTGAEETQYFGPGTRLLVL.

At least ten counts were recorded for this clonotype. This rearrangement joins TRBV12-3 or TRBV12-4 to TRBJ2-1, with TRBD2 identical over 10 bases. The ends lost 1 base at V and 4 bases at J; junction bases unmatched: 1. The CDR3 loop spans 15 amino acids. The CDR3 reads CASSLGTSGYNEQFF. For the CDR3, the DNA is TGTGCCAGCAGTTTAGGGACTAGCGGTTACAATGAGCAGTTCTTC.

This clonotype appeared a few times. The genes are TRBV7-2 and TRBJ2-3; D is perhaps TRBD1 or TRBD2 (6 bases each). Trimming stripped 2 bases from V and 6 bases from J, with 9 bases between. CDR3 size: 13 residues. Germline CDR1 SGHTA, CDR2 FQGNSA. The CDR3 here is CASSLIGGDTQYF. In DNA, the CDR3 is TGTGCCAGCAGCTTAATAGGGGGGGATACGCAGTATTTT. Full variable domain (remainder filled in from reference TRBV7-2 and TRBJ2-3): GAGVSQSPSNKVTEKGKDVELRCDPISGHTALYWYRQSLGQGLEFLIYFQGNSAPDKSGLPSDRFSAERTGGSVSTLTIQRTQQEDSAVYLCASSLIGGDTQYFGPGTRLTVL.

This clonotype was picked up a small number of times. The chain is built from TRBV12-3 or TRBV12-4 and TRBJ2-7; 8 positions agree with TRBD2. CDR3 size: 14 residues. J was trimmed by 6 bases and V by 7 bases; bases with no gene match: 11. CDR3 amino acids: CASTLDGLAREQYF. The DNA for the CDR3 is TGTGCCAGCACCCTCGATGGACTAGCTCGCGAGCAGTACTTC.

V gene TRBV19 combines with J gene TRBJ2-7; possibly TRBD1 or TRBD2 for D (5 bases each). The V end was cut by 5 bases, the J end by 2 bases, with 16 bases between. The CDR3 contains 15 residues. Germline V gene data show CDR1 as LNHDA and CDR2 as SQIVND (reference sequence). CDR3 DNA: TGTGCCAGTAGTCCCCCCGGGACCCACACCTACGAGCAGTACTTC. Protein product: CASSPPGTHTYEQYF.

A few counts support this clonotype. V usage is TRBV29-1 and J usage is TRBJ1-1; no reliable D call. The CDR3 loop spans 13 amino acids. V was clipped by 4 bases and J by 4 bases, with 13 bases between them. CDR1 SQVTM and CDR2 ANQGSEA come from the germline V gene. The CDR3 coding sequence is TGCAGCGTTGCGAAGGGTCTCGGCACTGAAGCTTTCTTT. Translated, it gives CSVAKGLGTEAFF.

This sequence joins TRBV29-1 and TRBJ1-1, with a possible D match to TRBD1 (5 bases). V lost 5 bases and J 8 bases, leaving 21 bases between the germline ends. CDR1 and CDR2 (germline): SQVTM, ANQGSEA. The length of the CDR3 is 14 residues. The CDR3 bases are TGCAGCGTTCAACCGGGCCTAGGGGACTTAGAAGCTTTCTTT. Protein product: CSVQPGLGDLEAFF.

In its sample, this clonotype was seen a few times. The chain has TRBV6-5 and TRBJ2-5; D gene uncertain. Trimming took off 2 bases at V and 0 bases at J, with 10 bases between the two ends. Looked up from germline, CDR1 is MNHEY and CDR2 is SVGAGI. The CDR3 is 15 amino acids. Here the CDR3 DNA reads TGTGCCAGCAGTTACGGGCTGCTGCACCAAGAGACCCAGTACTTC. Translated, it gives CASSYGLLHQETQYF.

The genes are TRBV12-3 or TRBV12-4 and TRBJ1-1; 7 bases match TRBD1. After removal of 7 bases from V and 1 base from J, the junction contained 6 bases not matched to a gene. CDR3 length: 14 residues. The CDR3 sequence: CASTPGGRNTEAFF. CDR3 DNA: TGTGCCAGCACCCCAGGGGGGAGGAACACTGAAGCTTTCTTT.

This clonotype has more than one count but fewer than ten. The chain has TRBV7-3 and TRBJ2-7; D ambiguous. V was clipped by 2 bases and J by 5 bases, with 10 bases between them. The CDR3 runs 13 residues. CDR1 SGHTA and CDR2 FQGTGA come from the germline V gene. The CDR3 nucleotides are TGTGCCAGCAGCTTAGTTTTGAGCGACGAGCAGTACTTC. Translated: CASSLVLSDEQYF.

DNA of the CDR3: TGCAGTGCTGAGGGGGGGCAGCCGGAGGGAATTCAGTACTTC. It is translated as CSAEGGQPEGIQYF. This sequence joins TRBV20-1 and TRBJ2-4, with a possible D match to TRBD2 (7 bases). Per the germline V gene, CDR1 is DFQATT and CDR2 is SNEGSKA (reference sequence). The CDR3 has 14 residues. Trimming pared 5 bases from V and 10 bases from J, leaving 21 bases between.

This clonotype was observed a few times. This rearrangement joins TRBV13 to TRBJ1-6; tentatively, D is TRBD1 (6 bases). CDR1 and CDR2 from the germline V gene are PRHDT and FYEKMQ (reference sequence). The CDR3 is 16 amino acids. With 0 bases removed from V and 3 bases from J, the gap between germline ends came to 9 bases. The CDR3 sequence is CASSLGDSRYNSPLHF. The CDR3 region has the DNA TGTGCCAGCAGCTTAGGGGACAGCCGCTATAATTCACCCCTCCACTTT.

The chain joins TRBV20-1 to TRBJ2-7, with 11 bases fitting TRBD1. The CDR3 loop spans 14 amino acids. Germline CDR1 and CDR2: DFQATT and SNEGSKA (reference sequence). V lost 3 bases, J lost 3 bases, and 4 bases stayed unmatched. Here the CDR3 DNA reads TGCAGTGCTAGCGGGACAGGGGGAGGCTACGAGCAGTACTTC. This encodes CSASGTGGGYEQYF.

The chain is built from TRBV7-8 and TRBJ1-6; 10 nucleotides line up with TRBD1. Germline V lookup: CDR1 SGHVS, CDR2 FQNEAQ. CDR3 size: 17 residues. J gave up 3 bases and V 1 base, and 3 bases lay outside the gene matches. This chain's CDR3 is CASSLVGQGDYNSPLHF. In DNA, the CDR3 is TGTGCCAGCAGCTTAGTAGGACAGGGGGACTATAATTCACCCCTCCACTTT.

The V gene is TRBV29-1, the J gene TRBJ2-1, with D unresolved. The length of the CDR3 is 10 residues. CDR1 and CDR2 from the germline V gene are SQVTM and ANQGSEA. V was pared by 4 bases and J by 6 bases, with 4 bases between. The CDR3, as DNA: TGCAGCGTTGGTACCAATGAGCAGTTCTTC. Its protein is CSVGTNEQFF.

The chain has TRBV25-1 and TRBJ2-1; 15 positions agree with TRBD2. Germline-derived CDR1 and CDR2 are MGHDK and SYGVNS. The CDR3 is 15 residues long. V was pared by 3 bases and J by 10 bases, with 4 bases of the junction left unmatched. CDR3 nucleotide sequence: TGTGCCAGCAGTGAGGGACTAGCGGGAGGCTGGGAGCAGTTCTTC. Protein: CASSEGLAGGWEQFF. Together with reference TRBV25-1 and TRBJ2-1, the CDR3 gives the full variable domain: EADIYQTPRYLVIGTGKKITLECSQTMGHDKMYWYQQDPGMELHLIHYSYGVNSTEKGDLSSESTVSRIRTEHFPLTLESARPSHTSQYLCASSEGLAGGWEQFFGPGTRLTVL.

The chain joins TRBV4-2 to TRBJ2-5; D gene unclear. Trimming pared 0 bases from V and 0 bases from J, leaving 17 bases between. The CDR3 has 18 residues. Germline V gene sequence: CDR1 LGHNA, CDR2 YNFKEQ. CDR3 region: CASSQDRIPRTDQETQYF. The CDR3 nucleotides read TGTGCCAGCAGCCAAGATCGAATCCCCAGGACGGACCAAGAGACCCAGTACTTC.

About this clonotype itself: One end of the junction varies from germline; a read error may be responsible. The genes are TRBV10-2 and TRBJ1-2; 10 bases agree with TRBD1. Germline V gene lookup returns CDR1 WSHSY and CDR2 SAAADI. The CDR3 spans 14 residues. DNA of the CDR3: TGCGCCGGCAGTGGGGGACAGGGGAGCTATGGCTACACCTTC. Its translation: CAGSGGQGSYGYTF.

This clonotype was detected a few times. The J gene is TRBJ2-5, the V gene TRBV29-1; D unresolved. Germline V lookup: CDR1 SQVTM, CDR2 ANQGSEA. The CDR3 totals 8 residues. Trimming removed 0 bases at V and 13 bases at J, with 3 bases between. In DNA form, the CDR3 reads TGCAGCGTTGAAGACGGGTACTTC. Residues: CSVEDGYF.

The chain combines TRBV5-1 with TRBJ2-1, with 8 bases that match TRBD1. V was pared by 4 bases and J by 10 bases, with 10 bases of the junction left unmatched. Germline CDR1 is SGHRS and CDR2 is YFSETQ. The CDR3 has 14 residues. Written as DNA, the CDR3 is TGCGCCAGCAGCCCCAATATAGGACAGGGCGAGCAGTTCTTC. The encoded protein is CASSPNIGQGEQFF.

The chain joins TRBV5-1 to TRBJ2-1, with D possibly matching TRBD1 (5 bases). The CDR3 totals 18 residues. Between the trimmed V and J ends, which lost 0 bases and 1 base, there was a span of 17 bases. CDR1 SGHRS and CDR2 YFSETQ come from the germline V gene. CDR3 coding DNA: TGCGCCAGCAGCTTGGTCTTGGGGCCCCTGAGTTCCTACAATGAGCAGTTCTTC. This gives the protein CASSLVLGPLSSYNEQFF.

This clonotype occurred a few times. CDR3 amino acids: CSAATQGPYNEQFF. The CDR3 DNA reads as TGCAGTGCTGCGACCCAGGGGCCGTACAATGAGCAGTTCTTC. This rearrangement joins TRBV20-1 to TRBJ2-1, with D possibly being TRBD1 (6 bases). Germline values: CDR1 DFQATT, CDR2 SNEGSKA (reference sequence). Deletions cut 5 bases from V and 4 bases from J, with 15 bases between. The CDR3 extends over 14 amino acids.

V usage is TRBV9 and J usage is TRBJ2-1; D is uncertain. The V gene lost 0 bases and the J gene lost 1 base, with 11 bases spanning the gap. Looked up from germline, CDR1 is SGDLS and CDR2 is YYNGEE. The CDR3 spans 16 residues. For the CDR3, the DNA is TGTGCCAGCAGCGTAGGGTCAGATCTGTCCTACAATGAGCAGTTCTTC. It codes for CASSVGSDLSYNEQFF.